This TCR beta chain stems from a study of control samples from healthy donors and cancer patients. Method: immunoSEQ multiplex PCR; TCRdb's copy keeps in-frame clones and lacks some. The sample holds about 84,000 clones, around 84% seen once. The sample was PBMCs. The sequence came from a man in his sixties with head and neck cancer.

The CDR3: CSASARSRGRGSGANVLTF. In DNA form, the CDR3 reads TGCAGTGCTAGTGCGAGATCGCGGGGCCGTGGCTCTGGGGCCAACGTCCTGACTTTC. The chain carries TRBV20-1 and TRBJ2-6, with a weak D call TRBD2 (6 bases). Germline loops: CDR1 DFQATT, CDR2 SNEGSKA (reference sequence). V lost 3 bases, J lost 0 bases, and 21 bases lay in between. The CDR3 sequence is 19 residues long.